This note documents a single TCR beta chain sequence. Relative to the germline gene, one junction end is altered; a read error may explain this. The repertoire was sequenced with immunoSEQ multiplex PCR; TCRdb's copy has only in-frame clones and lacks some. The sample has more than 9,000 clones; about 90% are singletons. The data are from a study of blood T cell dynamics during melanoma immunotherapy. The CDR3 sequence is 12 residues long. The V gene's germline CDR1 is SGHTA and CDR2 FQGNSA. Time point described: week 3, after first cycle of checkpoint inhibitor. The material sequenced was blood, taken from a patient treated with checkpoint blockade. The J gene is TRBJ2-3, the V gene TRBV7-2, with no clear D. This clonotype originated in a human donor with melanoma. The CDR3 DNA follows: TGTGCCAGCAGCTTAGGCACATATACGCAGTATTTT. Its translation is CASSLGTYTQYF.